This paragraph reports one T cell receptor beta chain. This clonotype was detected ten times or more. Its recognized antigen is unknown. Within one base of it there is no much larger clone, and no base qualities were kept. Libraries were prepared through 5' RACE. TCRdb shows the sequencer as Illumina HiSeq 2000. A universal primer binding site was added through template switching, and the final cDNA carried a unique molecular identifier so that TCR cDNA molecules could be counted accurately. First-strand cDNA for TCR alpha and beta chains was synthesized from specific primers in the conserved constant-segment region. Each cDNA library was double barcoded, with a SMART-Mk sample barcode plus Illumina barcodes, to control for contamination. TruSeq adapter sequences and Illumina sample barcodes were added in two successive PCR steps. TCR alpha and beta cDNA libraries were sequenced on the Illumina HiSeq platform with custom primers. The paper's processing steps were these. MiGEC was used to process raw reads and extract unique molecular identifiers, and MiXCR was used to find CDR3 positions. For each individual, recombination models were inferred using an EM algorithm with the repgenHMM and IGoR tools. Shared clonotype analysis was performed with the tcR package in R, normalizing sharing by the product of cloneset sizes. To study raw recombination free of thymic and clonal selection effects, out-of-frame nonproductive sequences were analyzed. The public reads were reprocessed in TCRdb via fastp at Q25 and MiXCR, keeping in-frame beta chains. Each entry is one CDR3 protein sequence, shown with its most common DNA and genes. TCRdb's processing, not the authors', yielded these V and J calls. A total of 690,000 or so distinct CDR3 sequences appear in this sample, approximately 6% of them only once. The ten most abundant clones make up 1.5% to 2% of the sample.

This sample is drawn from a study of identical twins (dated by TCRdb to 2016 to 2017). About the full investigation: To test whether fetal clonotypes persist, the study used deep sequencing on TCR alpha and beta repertoires from monozygotic twins, unrelated adults of various ages, and cord blood. To rule out contamination, replicate twin experiments were performed at different times with different library preparation protocols.

Broader findings and caveats from the paper: Because the same donors could not be followed over many years, the conclusions relied on cross-sectional statistical analysis. The excess sharing between twins in beta out-of-frame sequences was weaker because fewer shared sequences reduced the signal-to-noise ratio. Invariant T cells such as MAIT and iNKT could partly confound zero-insertion analyses, although diverse VJ usage argued against such confounding for most clonotypes. Compared with coincidental sharing between unrelated individuals, an excess of low generation-probability sequences was observed among out-of-frame TCR alpha sequences shared between twins. Fewer insertions were carried by abundant cord blood beta clonotypes; a weaker similar trend was observed in young adult naive repertoires, while no such trend was observed in memory repertoires. Recombination models systematically underestimated out-of-frame TCR alpha sharing in monozygotic twins but agreed with sharing between unrelated individuals.

All donors were healthy Caucasians. Three unrelated non-twin adults were also sequenced: a male aged 18 to 30, a male aged 50 to 59 and a female aged 50 to 59. Miltenyi CD45RO+ enrichment and human naive T-cell isolation kits were used to isolate memory (CD45RO+) and naive T cells from PBMC. Sequences SQVTM (CDR1) and ANQGSEA (CDR2) are obtained from the germline V gene. From the cysteine through the phenylalanine, the CDR3 covers 11 amino acids. Left in the record is the CDR3 DNA by itself, 33 bases read in frame from the first base. V and J lose 5 bases and 6 bases, and a span of 9 bases separates them.

The specimen was naive T cells sorted from blood. This specimen's cell subset or site label, per the study, means: cells isolated with a human naive T-cell isolation kit. The clonotype comes from a man aged 18 to 35 in good health. The chain uses TRBV29-1 and TRBJ2-3; no D gene can be assigned with confidence. The CDR3 amino acid sequence is: CSVSASDTQYF. Read as DNA, the sequence is TGCAGCGTTTCCGCATCGGATACGCAGTATTTT.